This section outlines one T cell receptor beta chain sequence together with its context. The sample comes from a study of cytomegalovirus exposure and HLA in healthy donors. The CDR3 has 13 residues. Germline-derived CDR1 and CDR2 are MNHEY and SVGAGI. The V end was cut by 4 bases, the J end by 2 bases, with 8 bases between. This PCR relied on a set of 60 Vbeta primers and 13 Jbeta primers. Sequencing used immunoSEQ multiplex PCR; TCRdb keeps in-frame clones, though not all of them. The table includes some 140,000 clones, roughly 80% detected once. The receptor was isolated from a young man in good health and CMV-seronegative. The rearrangement links TRBV6-5 to TRBJ1-2; possibly TRBD1 for D (6 bases). Sequenced: PBMCs. CDR3 amino acids: CASSWDTNYGYTF. The CDR3 DNA is TGTGCCAGCAGTTGGGACACCAACTATGGCTACACCTTC.